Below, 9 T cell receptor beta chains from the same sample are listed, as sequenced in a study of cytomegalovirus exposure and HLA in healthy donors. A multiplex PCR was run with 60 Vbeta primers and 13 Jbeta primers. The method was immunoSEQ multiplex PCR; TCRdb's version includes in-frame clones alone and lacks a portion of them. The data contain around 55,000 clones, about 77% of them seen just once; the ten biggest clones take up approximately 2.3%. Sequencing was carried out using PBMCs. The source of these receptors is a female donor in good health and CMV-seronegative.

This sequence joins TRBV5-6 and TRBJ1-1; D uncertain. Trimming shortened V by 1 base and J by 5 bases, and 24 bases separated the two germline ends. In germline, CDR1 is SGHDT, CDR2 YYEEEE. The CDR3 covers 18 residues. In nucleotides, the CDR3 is TGTGCCAGCAGCTTGAGGACTCTTGCGAGAGGGCTGAGGACTGAAGCTTTCTTT. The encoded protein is CASSLRTLARGLRTEAFF.

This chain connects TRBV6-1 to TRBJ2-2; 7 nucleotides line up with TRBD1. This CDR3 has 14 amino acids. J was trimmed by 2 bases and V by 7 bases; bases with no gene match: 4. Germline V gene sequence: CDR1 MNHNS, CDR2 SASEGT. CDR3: CASINRGNTGELFF. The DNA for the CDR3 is TGTGCCAGCATTAACAGGGGAAACACCGGGGAGCTGTTTTTT.

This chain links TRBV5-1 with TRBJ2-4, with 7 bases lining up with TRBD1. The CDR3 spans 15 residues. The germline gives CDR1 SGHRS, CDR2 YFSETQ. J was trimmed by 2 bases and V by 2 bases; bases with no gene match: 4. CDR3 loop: CASSFTTGSKNIQYF. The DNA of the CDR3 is TGCGCCAGCAGCTTCACGACAGGGTCCAAAAACATTCAGTACTTC.

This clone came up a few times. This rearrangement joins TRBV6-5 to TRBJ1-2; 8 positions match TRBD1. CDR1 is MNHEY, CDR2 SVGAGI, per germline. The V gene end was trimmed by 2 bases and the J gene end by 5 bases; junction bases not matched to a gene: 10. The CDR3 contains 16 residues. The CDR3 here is CASSYSPGTGAYGYTF. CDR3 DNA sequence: TGTGCCAGCAGTTACAGTCCCGGGACAGGAGCGTATGGCTACACCTTC.

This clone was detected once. The CDR3 DNA follows: TGTGCCAGCAGCCCTCCGACAGGGTCATCTCCGGGGGCCAACGTCCTGACTTTC. Translation gives CASSPPTGSSPGANVLTF. V and J are TRBV28 and TRBJ2-6; TRBD1 agrees at 7 bases. The V gene end was trimmed by 6 bases and the J gene end by 4 bases; junction bases not matched to a gene: 15. The CDR3 extends over 18 amino acids. The germline gives CDR1 MDHEN, CDR2 SYDVKM. The full variable domain, in which reference TRBV28 and TRBJ2-6 provide the parts outside the CDR3, is DVKVTQSSRYLVKRTGEKVFLECVQDMDHENMFWYRQDPGLGLRLIYFSYDVKMKEKGDIPEGYSVSREKKERFSLILESASTNQTSMYLCASSPPTGSSPGANVLTFGAGSRLTVL.

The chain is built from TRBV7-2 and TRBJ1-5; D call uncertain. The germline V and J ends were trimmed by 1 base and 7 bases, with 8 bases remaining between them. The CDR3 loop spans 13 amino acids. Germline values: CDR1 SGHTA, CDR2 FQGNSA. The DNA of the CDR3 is TGTGCCAGCAGCTTAGATACAACCCAGCCCCAGCATTTT. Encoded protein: CASSLDTTQPQHF.

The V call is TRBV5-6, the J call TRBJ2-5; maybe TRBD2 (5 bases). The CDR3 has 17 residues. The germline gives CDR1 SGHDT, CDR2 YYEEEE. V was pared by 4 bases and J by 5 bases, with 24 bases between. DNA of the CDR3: TGTGCCAGCAGCCCGGAGGCGGGCTACCTCGGACGGGAGACCCAGTACTTC. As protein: CASSPEAGYLGRETQYF.

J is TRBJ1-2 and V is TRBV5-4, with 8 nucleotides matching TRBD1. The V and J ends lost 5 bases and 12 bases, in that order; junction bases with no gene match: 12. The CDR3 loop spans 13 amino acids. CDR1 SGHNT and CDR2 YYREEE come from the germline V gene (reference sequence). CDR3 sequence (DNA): TGTGCCAGCAGAACCGCGATATCGGACAGGGACACCTTC. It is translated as CASRTAISDRDTF.

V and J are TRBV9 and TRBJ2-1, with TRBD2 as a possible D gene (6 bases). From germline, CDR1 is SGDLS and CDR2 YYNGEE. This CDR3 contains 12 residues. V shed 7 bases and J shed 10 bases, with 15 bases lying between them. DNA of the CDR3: TGTGCCAGCTCCCTCGGAGGGGACGAGCAGTTCTTC. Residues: CASSLGGDEQFF.